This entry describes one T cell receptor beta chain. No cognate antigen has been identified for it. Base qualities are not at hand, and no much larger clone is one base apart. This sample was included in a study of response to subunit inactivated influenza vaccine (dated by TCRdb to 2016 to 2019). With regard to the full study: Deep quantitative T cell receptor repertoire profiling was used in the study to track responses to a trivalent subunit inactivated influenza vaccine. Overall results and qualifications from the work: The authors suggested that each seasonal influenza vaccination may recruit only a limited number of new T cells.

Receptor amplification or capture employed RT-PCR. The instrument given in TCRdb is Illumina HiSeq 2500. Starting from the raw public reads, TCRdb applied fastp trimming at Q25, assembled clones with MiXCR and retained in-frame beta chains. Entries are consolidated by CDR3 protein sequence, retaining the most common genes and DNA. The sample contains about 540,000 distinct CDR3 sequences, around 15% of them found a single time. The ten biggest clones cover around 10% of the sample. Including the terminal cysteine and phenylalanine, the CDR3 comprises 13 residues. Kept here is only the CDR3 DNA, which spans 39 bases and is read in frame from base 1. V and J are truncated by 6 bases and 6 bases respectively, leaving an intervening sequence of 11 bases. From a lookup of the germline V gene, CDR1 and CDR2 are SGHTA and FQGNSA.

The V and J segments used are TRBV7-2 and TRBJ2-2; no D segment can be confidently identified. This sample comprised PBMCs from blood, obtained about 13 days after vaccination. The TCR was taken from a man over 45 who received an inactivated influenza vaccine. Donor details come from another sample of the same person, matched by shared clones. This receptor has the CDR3 CASRNRKAGELFF. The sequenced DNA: TGTGCCAGCAGGAACAGAAAGGCCGGGGAGCTGTTTTTT.